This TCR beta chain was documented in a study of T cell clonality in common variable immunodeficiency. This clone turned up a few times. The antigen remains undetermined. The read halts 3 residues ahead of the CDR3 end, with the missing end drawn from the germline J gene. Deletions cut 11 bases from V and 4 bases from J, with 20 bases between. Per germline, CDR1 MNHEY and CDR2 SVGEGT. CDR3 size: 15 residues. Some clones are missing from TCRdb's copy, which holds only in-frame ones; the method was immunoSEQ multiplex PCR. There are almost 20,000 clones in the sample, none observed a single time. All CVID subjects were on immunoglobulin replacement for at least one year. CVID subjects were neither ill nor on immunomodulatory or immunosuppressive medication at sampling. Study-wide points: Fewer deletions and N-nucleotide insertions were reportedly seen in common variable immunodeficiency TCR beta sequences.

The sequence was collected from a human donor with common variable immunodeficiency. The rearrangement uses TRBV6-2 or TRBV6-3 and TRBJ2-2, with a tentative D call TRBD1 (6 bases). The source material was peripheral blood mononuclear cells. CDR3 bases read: TGTGCCGCTGCTCAGGGACAAAAGAGCACCGGGGAG. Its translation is CAAAQGQKSTGE. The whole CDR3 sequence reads CAAAQGQKSTGELFF.